Below, 29 T cell receptor beta chains from the same sample are listed, as sequenced in a study of metastatic and nonmetastatic thyroid tumors. None of the patients had undergone any treatment ahead of thyroid surgery. TCRdb re-called the PCR reads through MiXCR. The table records some 83,000 clones, about 12% of them present only once. Material for sequencing was tumor tissue. The receptors stem from a female donor with papillary thyroid cancer or a benign thyroid nodule (not recorded which). Some clones in this sample may be carry-over from other donors' samples.

About this clone itself: The junction does not match germline at one end; this may be a read error. J is TRBJ1-2 and V is TRBV7-8, with 10 nucleotides matching TRBD1. The CDR3 runs 16 residues. CDR1 SGHVS and CDR2 FQNEAQ come from the germline V gene. The CDR3 DNA follows: TGTGCCAGCAGCTTATCGCCCGGACAGGGGGTCTATGGTTACACCTTC. Protein product: CASSLSPGQGVYGYTF.

Details on this clone: The junction departs from the called germline gene at one end, perhaps through a read error. The chain combines TRBV20-1 with TRBJ2-7; 15 bases agree with TRBD2. The length of the CDR3 is 16 residues. Germline V gene data show CDR1 as DFQATT and CDR2 as SNEGSKA (reference sequence). The CDR3: CGASSWTSGRGYEQYF. The CDR3 DNA follows: TGCGGTGCTAGCTCTTGGACTAGCGGGAGGGGCTACGAGCAGTACTTC.

There are many counts of this clone. The chain carries TRBV19 and TRBJ1-5, with D possibly TRBD1 on 5 matching bases. The ends were cut back, 0 bases at V and 6 bases at J, with 6 bases in the middle. The CDR3 has 13 amino acids. Germline V gives CDR1 LNHDA, CDR2 SQIVND (reference sequence). CDR3 sequence: CASSIDGAQPQHF. CDR3 DNA sequence: TGTGCCAGTAGTATAGACGGGGCTCAGCCCCAGCATTTT.

This clone was counted at least ten times. The chain couples TRBV5-1 to TRBJ1-3; no reliable D call. Germline CDR1 SGHRS, CDR2 YFSETQ. The CDR3 contains 14 residues. V dropped 4 bases and J dropped 4 bases, with 12 bases sitting between them. The CDR3 sequence is CASSPPNHGNTIYF. Here the CDR3 DNA reads TGCGCCAGCAGCCCCCCCAACCACGGAAACACCATATATTTT.

To note about this clone: Just one base apart from a much larger clone, this may be a read error. The chain recombines TRBV7-3 with TRBJ2-3; 10 bases are shared with TRBD2. The DNA end is more similar to TRBJ2-5, so the J call may be wrong. Germline V CDR1 and CDR2: SGHTA, FQGTGA. The CDR3 covers 13 residues. CDR3 sequence: CASSPGTSVTQYF. For the CDR3, the DNA is TGTGCCAGCAGCCCAGGGACTAGCGTGACCCAGTACTTC.

This clone was counted many times. The chain couples TRBV6-1 to TRBJ2-7, with D unresolved. The V gene lost 8 bases and the J gene lost 2 bases, with 13 bases spanning the gap. CDR1 MNHNS and CDR2 SASEGT come from the germline V gene. The CDR3 consists of 13 residues. The CDR3 region is CASVGRPTYEQYF. CDR3 nucleotides: TGTGCCAGCGTCGGCAGGCCAACCTACGAGCAGTACTTC.

In this sample, this clone turned up many times. CDR3 in amino acids: CASSTDRHNEQFF. The CDR3 DNA reads TGCGCCAGCAGTACTGACAGGCACAATGAGCAGTTCTTC. V gene TRBV5-1 combines with J gene TRBJ2-1; the D gene is possibly TRBD1 (6 bases). This CDR3 contains 13 residues. Trimming took off 5 bases at V and 5 bases at J, with 11 bases between the two ends. The germline V gene encodes CDR1 SGHRS and CDR2 YFSETQ.

Concerning this clone: This may be a read error, as it is one base from a much larger clone. The chain combines TRBV6-1 with TRBJ1-4; perhaps TRBD1 as D (6 bases). The CDR3 sequence is 15 residues long. CDR1 and CDR2 (germline): MNHNS, SASEGT. The germline V and J ends were trimmed by 1 base and 6 bases, with 12 bases remaining between them. CDR3 coding DNA: TGTGCCAGCAGTGAAGGCGTACAGGGAGATGAAAAACTGTTTTTT. Amino acid sequence: CASSEGVQGDEKLFF.

The table lists this clone with many counts. V is TRBV19 and J is TRBJ1-5; D ambiguous. With 1 base removed from V and 2 bases from J, the gap between germline ends came to 3 bases. This CDR3 comprises 13 residues. Germline CDR1 LNHDA, CDR2 SQIVND (reference sequence). The chain's CDR3 is CASSIGGNQPQHF. As DNA, the CDR3 is TGTGCCAGTAGTATAGGGGGCAATCAGCCCCAGCATTTT.

This clone was detected ten times or more. The chain combines TRBV20-1 with TRBJ2-7; D may be TRBD1 (6 bases). This CDR3 is built from 13 residues. The germline gives CDR1 DFQATT, CDR2 SNEGSKA (reference sequence). V dropped 6 bases and J dropped 4 bases, with 16 bases sitting between them. CDR3 protein: CSADPQGRYEQYF. As DNA, the CDR3 is TGCAGTGCGGACCCTCAGGGGCGTTACGAGCAGTACTTC.

This clone was observed many times. This chain uses TRBV28 with TRBJ2-7; TRBD2 is a possible D gene (5 bases). The CDR3 is 12 amino acids. Per germline, CDR1 MDHEN and CDR2 SYDVKM. V lost 7 bases and J 4 bases, leaving 11 bases between the germline ends. This chain's CDR3 is CASTDRTYEQYF. The CDR3 DNA reads as TGTGCCAGCACCGACCGGACTTACGAGCAGTACTTC.

This clone was detected many times. The CDR3 DNA reads TGTGCCAGCAGTCTCCGACAGGGTGGCAATCAGCCCCAGCATTTT. This gives the protein CASSLRQGGNQPQHF. J is TRBJ1-5 and V is TRBV28; 7 bases agree with TRBD1. CDR1 and CDR2 (germline): MDHEN, SYDVKM. V trimming: 5 bases; J trimming: 2 bases; junction bases outside the gene matches: 6. The CDR3 sequence is 15 residues long.

This clone was detected many times. Different DNA sequences within this sample yield the same CDR3. V gene TRBV24-1 combines with J gene TRBJ2-7, with no clear D. Per germline, CDR1 KGHDR and CDR2 SFDVKD. The germline V and J ends were trimmed by 7 bases and 0 bases, with 9 bases remaining between them. The length of the CDR3 is 13 residues. The CDR3 nucleotides read TGTGCCACCAGCACGGCGGACTCCTACGAGCAGTACTTC. Translated: CATSTADSYEQYF.

The chain is built from TRBV20-1 and TRBJ1-1, with D maybe TRBD1 (6 bases). The germline gives CDR1 DFQATT, CDR2 SNEGSKA (reference sequence). The V gene lost 5 bases and the J gene lost 12 bases, with 22 bases spanning the gap. CDR3 length: 13 amino acids. The CDR3 protein is CSASTGAYTETFF. CDR3 bases: TGCAGTGCTTCGACAGGAGCTTACACTGAGACTTTCTTT.

The table lists this clone with a few counts. It may be a read error: a sequence one base away is much more abundant. The chain couples TRBV2 to TRBJ1-2, with D unclear. The ends were cut back, 7 bases at V and 14 bases at J, with 11 bases in the middle. This CDR3 spans 9 amino acids. Per the germline V gene, CDR1 is SNHLY and CDR2 is FYNNEI. CDR3 residues: CASTVSRTF. DNA of the CDR3: TGTGCCAGCACTGTTTCGAGGACCTTC.

This clone was observed at least ten times. The V call is TRBV30, the J call TRBJ1-4; weak D call: TRBD1 (6 bases). The V and J ends lost 7 bases and 8 bases respectively, with 20 bases between them. CDR1 is GTSNPN, CDR2 SVGIG, per germline (reference sequence). The CDR3 length is 14 residues. CDR3 sequence: CAYEPGTFVEKLFF. DNA of the CDR3: TGTGCCTACGAGCCCGGGACATTCGTCGAAAAACTGTTTTTT. Based on the CDR3 plus reference TRBV30 and TRBJ1-4, the full variable domain is SQTIHQWPATLVQPVGSPLSLECTVEGTSNPNLYWYRQAAGRGLQLLFYSVGIGQISSEVPQNLSASRPQDRQFILSSKKLLLSDSGFYLCAYEPGTFVEKLFFGSGTQLSVL.

This clone has ten or more counts. V and J are TRBV20-1 and TRBJ2-7, with D tentatively TRBD1 or TRBD2 (5 bases each). This CDR3 spans 14 amino acids. V was pared by 5 bases and J by 6 bases, with 20 bases between. Germline V gene sequence: CDR1 DFQATT, CDR2 SNEGSKA (reference sequence). In nucleotides, the CDR3 is TGCAGTGCTCCCCGAGCCCAGGGAGAATTCGAGCAGTACTTC. Residues: CSAPRAQGEFEQYF.

This rearrangement joins TRBV7-6 to TRBJ2-3; 9 bases match TRBD2. The CDR3 consists of 16 residues. In germline, CDR1 is SGHVS, CDR2 FNYEAQ. V gave up 3 bases and J gave up 2 bases; unmatched junction bases: 6. DNA of the CDR3: TGTGCCAGCAGCTTGGCCGGGACTAGCCTCACAGATACGCAGTATTTT. It encodes CASSLAGTSLTDTQYF.

The V call is TRBV5-4, the J call TRBJ2-7, with D perhaps assigned TRBD1 or TRBD2 (5 bases each). This CDR3 spans 14 amino acids. Trimming stripped 5 bases from V and 2 bases from J, with 14 bases between. CDR1 and CDR2 (germline): SGHNT, YYREEE (reference sequence). The CDR3 DNA reads as TGTGCCAGCAGTTCCGGGACCTTCCCCTACGAGCAGTACTTC. Translating it yields CASSSGTFPYEQYF. The whole variable domain, remainder taken from reference TRBV5-4 and TRBJ2-7, is ETGVTQSPTHLIKTRGQQVTLRCSSQSGHNTVSWYQQALGQGPQFIFQYYREEENGRGNFPPRFSGLQFPNYSSELNVNALELDDSALYLCASSSGTFPYEQYFGPGTRLTVT.

This clone occurred a few times. The J gene is TRBJ2-7, the V gene TRBV6-1; D is ambiguous. The V gene lost 3 bases and the J gene lost 3 bases, with 21 bases spanning the gap. Germline assignment: CDR1 MNHNS and CDR2 SASEGT. CDR3 size: 17 residues. CDR3 amino acids: CASSDAPALSGHYEQYF. The CDR3 nucleotides read TGTGCCAGCAGTGATGCGCCCGCACTCTCGGGTCACTACGAGCAGTACTTC.

The chain combines TRBV30 with TRBJ1-1; 7 bases match TRBD1. The CDR3 loop spans 14 amino acids. Looked up from germline, CDR1 is GTSNPN and CDR2 is SVGIG (reference sequence). Trimming cost V 3 bases and J 6 bases; bases outside gene matches: 10. CDR3 protein: CAWRIRGSNPEAFF. CDR3 nucleotides: TGTGCCTGGAGAATCAGGGGGTCGAATCCTGAAGCTTTCTTT.

This clone has ten or more counts. This chain joins TRBV2 and TRBJ1-5; no definite D call. V shed 2 bases and J shed 3 bases, with 14 bases lying between them. The length of the CDR3 is 16 residues. Germline CDR1 is SNHLY and CDR2 is FYNNEI. The CDR3 DNA is TGTGCCAGCAGTGAATTGACGAGGGCACTCAATCAGCCCCAGCATTTT. This sequence encodes CASSELTRALNQPQHF.

This clone is termed medium-sized. V gene TRBV20-1 combines with J gene TRBJ2-2; TRBD2 matches at 10 bases. The CDR3 runs 13 residues. Germline V gene data show CDR1 as DFQATT and CDR2 as SNEGSKA (reference sequence). V gave up 6 bases and J gave up 5 bases; unmatched junction bases: 3. The CDR3 region has the DNA TGCAGTGCGTCGACTAGCGGGACCGGGGAGCTGTTTTTT. Amino acids: CSASTSGTGELFF.

The chain carries TRBV5-4 and TRBJ2-5; possible D gene TRBD1, 5 bases. Germline V gene data show CDR1 as SGHNT and CDR2 as YYREEE (reference sequence). The length of the CDR3 is 13 residues. With 3 bases removed from V and 5 bases from J, the gap between germline ends came to 11 bases. The CDR3 sequence is CASSSTVGETQYF. The CDR3 coding sequence is TGTGCCAGCAGCTCGACAGTGGGGGAGACCCAGTACTTC.

This clone has at least ten counts. The gene calls are TRBV12-3 or TRBV12-4 and TRBJ2-1; D possibly uses TRBD1 or TRBD2 (5 bases each). V lost 5 bases and J 6 bases, leaving 8 bases between the germline ends. CDR3 length: 12 residues. The CDR3 sequence is CASSPGTNEQFF. The CDR3 nucleotides read TGTGCCAGCAGTCCGGGGACCAATGAGCAGTTCTTC.

A few counts support this clone. A much larger clone differs from this one at a single base, so this may be a read error. Within the sample, other DNA sequences also encode this same CDR3. This sequence joins TRBV6-1 and TRBJ1-1; D uncertain. V lost 6 bases and J lost 5, with 7 bases in between. CDR1 and CDR2 (germline): MNHNS, SASEGT. There are 11 residues in the CDR3. The CDR3 DNA is TGTGCCAGCAGCTCCGGGACTGAAGCTTTCTTT. This encodes CASSSGTEAFF.

With respect to this clone: Since the CDR3 does not end with the conserved phenylalanine or tryptophan, this likely comes from a read error. The DNA is omitted, as the CDR3 cannot be located on it reliably, and the CDR3 follows TCRdb's listing. CDR3 sequence: CASRGLGRANTGDPFL. The J gene is TRBJ2-2, the V gene TRBV6-2 or TRBV6-3; TRBD2, the D gene given by the table, was not confirmed from the DNA. The CDR3 totals 16 residues, both ends included. The germline V gene has CDR1 MNHEY and CDR2 SVGEGT.

This clone showed up many times. The CDR3 region is CASSLETQYF. The CDR3 nucleotides read TGTGCCAGCAGCCTAGAGACCCAGTACTTC. The chain couples TRBV12-3 or TRBV12-4 to TRBJ2-5; D is uncertain. The V and J ends lost 6 bases and 4 bases respectively, with 3 bases between them. The CDR3 consists of 10 residues.

This clone was seen many times. This rearrangement joins TRBV20-1 to TRBJ2-3, with unresolved D. V gave up 6 bases and J gave up 5 bases, with 21 bases separating them. Germline V gene lookup returns CDR1 DFQATT and CDR2 SNEGSKA (reference sequence). This CDR3 comprises 15 residues. The CDR3 DNA sequence: TGCAGTGCGCACCAACCTAGTGGTGAGGTAGATACGCAGTATTTT. Translation gives CSAHQPSGEVDTQYF.